This T cell receptor (beta chain) derives from a study of CD8+CD57+ T cells in acquired aplastic anemia. The wider study: Sorting CD4+ and CD8+ cells gave DNA averaging roughly 3.5 ug.

Germline lookup yields CDR1 LGHNA and CDR2 YSLEER. V dropped 0 bases and J dropped 3; count of bases not matched to a gene: 5. The CDR3 is 15 residues long. A word on this clonotype: No antigen is known for it.

It was genomic DNA that served as the template for profiling TCR beta VDJ and CDR3. MiXCR was run by TCRdb on the reads, yielding one entry per CDR3 protein. Among 150,000 to 200,000 distinct CDR3 sequences listed, 40% to 55% were seen once. General study findings and limits: Comparison of patients with controls identified roughly 30 shared CD8+ CDR3 sequences.

CD8+CD57+ cell expansion had been shown by flow cytometry in patients chosen for sequencing. The sequence was collected from a human donor with aplastic anemia. The gene calls are TRBV4-3 and TRBJ2-7; 7 positions match TRBD2. Sequenced: sorted CD4+, CD8+, or CD8+CD57+ T cells (not recorded which) from PBMCs. CDR3: CASSQDYREDYEQYF. The CDR3 DNA follows: TGCGCCAGCAGCCAAGATTATCGGGAGGACTACGAGCAGTACTTC.